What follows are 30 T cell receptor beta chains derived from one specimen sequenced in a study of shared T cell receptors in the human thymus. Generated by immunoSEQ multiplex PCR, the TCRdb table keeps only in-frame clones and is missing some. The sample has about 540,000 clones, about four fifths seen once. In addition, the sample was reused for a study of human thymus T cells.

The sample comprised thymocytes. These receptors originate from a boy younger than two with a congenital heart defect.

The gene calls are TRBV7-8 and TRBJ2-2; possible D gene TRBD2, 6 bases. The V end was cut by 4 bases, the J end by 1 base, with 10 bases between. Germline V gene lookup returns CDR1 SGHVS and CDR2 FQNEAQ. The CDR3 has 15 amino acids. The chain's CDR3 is CASSYPGVNTGELFF. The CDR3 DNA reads TGTGCCAGCAGCTACCCGGGAGTGAACACCGGGGAGCTGTTTTTT.

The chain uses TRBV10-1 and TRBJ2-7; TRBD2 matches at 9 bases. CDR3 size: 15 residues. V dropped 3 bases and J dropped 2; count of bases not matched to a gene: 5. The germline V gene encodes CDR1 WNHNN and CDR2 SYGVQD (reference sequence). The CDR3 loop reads CASSEGSSGTYEQYF. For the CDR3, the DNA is TGCGCCAGCAGTGAAGGGTCTAGCGGGACCTACGAGCAGTACTTC.

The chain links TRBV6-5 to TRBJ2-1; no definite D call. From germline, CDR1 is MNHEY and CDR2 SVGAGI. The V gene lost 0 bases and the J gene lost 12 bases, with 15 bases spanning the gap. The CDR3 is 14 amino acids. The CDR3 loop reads CASSYSSTGPWQFF. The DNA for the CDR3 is TGTGCCAGCAGTTACTCGAGTACTGGTCCATGGCAGTTCTTC.

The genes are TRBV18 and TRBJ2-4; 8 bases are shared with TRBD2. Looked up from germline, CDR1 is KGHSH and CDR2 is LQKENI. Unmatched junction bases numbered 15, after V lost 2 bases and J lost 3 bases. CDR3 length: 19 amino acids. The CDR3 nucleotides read TGTGCCAGCTCACCAGGCCCCCTGGTTAGCGGGACTGTCAAAAACATTCAGTACTTC. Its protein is CASSPGPLVSGTVKNIQYF.

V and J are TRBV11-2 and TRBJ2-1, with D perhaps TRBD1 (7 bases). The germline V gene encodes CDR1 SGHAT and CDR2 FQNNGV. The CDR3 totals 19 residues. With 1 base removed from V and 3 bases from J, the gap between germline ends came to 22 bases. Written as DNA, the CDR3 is TGTGCCAGCAGCTTAGGCCAATTCTCGGGGCAGGGGGGCTACAATGAGCAGTTCTTC. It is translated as CASSLGQFSGQGGYNEQFF.

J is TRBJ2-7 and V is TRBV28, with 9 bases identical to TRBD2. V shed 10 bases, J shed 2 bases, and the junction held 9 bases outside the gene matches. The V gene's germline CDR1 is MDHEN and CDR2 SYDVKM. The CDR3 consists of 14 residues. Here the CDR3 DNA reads TGTGCCACCCGTTCGGCTAGCGGGGCCTACGAGCAGTACTTC. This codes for CATRSASGAYEQYF.

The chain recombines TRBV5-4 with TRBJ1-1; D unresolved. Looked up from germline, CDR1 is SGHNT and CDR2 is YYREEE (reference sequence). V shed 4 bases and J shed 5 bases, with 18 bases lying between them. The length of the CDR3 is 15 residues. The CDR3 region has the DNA TGTGCCAGCAGCAATGACATAGGGAGGGTGACTGAAGCTTTCTTT. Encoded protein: CASSNDIGRVTEAFF.

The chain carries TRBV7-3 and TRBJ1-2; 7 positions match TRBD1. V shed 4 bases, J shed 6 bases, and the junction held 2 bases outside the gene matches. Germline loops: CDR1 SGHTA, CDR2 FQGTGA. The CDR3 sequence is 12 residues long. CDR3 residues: CASSSGTDGYTF. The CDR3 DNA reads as TGTGCCAGCAGCTCCGGGACAGATGGCTACACCTTC.

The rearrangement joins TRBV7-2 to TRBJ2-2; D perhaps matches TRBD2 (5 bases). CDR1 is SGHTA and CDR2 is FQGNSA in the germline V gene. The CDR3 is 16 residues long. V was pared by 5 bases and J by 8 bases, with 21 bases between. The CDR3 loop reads CASSKKSSPYPGELFF. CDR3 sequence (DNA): TGTGCCAGCAGCAAAAAATCTAGCCCATACCCGGGGGAGCTGTTTTTT.

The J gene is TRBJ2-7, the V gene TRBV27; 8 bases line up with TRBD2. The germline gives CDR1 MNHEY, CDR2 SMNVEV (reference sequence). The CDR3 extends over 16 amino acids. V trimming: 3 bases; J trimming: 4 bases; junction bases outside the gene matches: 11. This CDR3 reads CASSFFGLAATYEQYF. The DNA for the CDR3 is TGTGCCAGCAGTTTTTTCGGACTAGCTGCGACTTACGAGCAGTACTTC.

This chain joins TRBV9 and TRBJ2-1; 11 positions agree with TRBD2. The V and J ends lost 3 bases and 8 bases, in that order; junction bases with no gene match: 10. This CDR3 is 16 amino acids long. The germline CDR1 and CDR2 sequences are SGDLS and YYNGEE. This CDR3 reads CASSATRLAGTHEQFF. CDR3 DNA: TGTGCCAGCAGCGCGACCCGACTAGCGGGAACGCATGAGCAGTTCTTC.

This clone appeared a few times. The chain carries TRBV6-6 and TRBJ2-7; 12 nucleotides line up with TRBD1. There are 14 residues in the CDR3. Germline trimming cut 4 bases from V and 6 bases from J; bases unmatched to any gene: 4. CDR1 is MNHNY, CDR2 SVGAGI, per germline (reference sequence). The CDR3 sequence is CASSSRDRGREQYF. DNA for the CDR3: TGTGCCAGCAGTTCCCGGGACAGGGGGCGCGAGCAGTACTTC.

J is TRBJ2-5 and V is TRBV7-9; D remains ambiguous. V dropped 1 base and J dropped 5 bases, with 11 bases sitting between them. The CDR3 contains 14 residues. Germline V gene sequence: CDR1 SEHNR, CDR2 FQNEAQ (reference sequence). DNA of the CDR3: TGTGCCAGCAGCTTAGGACTCTCCGGGGAGACCCAGTACTTC. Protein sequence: CASSLGLSGETQYF.

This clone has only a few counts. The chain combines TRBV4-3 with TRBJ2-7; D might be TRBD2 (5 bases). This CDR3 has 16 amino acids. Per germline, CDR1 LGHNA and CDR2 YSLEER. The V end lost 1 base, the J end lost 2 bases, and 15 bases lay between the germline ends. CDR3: CASSQGTGKGAYEQYF. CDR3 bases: TGCGCCAGCAGCCAAGGTACGGGAAAGGGAGCCTACGAGCAGTACTTC.

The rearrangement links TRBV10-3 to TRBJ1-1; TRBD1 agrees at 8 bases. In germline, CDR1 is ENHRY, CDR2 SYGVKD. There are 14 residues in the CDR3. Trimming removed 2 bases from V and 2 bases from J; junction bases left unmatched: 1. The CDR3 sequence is CAISEQGANTEAFF. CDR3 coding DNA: TGTGCCATCAGTGAGCAGGGGGCAAACACTGAAGCTTTCTTT.

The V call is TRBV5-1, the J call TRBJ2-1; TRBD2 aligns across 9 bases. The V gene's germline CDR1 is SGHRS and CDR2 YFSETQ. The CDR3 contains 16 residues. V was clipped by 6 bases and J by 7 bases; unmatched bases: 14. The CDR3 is CASTDWRTSAGNEQFF. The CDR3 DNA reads TGCGCCAGCACCGATTGGCGGACTAGCGCAGGGAATGAGCAGTTCTTC.

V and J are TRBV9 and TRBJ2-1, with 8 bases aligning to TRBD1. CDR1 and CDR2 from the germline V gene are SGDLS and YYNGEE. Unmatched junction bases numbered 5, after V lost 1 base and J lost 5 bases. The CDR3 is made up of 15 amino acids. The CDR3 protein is CASSVPGGAHNEQFF. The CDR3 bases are TGTGCCAGCAGCGTACCAGGGGGCGCTCACAATGAGCAGTTCTTC.

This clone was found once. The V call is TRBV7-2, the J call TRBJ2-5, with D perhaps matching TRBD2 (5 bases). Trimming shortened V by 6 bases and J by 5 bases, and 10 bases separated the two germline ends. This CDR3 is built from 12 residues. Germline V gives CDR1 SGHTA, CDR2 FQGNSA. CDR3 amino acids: CASRRGRETQYF. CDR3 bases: TGTGCCAGCAGGCGAGGGCGGGAGACCCAGTACTTC.

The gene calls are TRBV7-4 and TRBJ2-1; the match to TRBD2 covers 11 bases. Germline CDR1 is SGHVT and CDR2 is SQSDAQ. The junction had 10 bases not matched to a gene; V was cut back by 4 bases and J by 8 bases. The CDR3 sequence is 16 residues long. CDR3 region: CASSSRLAGRQHEQFF. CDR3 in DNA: TGTGCCAGCAGCTCCAGACTAGCGGGAAGACAACATGAGCAGTTCTTC. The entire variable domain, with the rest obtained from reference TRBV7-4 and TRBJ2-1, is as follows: GAGVSQSPRYKVAKRGRDVALRCDSISGHVTLYWYRQTLGQGSEVLTYSQSDAQRDKSGRPSGRFSAERPERSVSTLKIQRTEQGDSAVYLCASSSRLAGRQHEQFFGPGTRLTVL.

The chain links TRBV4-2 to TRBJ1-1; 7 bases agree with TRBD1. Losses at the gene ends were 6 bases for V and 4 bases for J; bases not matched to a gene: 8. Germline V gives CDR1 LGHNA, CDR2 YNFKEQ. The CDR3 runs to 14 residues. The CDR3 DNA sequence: TGTGCCAGCAGGCCATCAGGGGGGAGCACTGAAGCTTTCTTT. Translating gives CASRPSGGSTEAFF.

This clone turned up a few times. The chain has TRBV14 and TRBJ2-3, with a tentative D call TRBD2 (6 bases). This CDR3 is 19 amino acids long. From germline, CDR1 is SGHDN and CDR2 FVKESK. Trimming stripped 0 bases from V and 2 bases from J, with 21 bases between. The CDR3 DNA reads TGTGCCAGCAGCCAAGAACTAATCTTCGAGGGAGGCACCACAGATACGCAGTATTTT. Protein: CASSQELIFEGGTTDTQYF.

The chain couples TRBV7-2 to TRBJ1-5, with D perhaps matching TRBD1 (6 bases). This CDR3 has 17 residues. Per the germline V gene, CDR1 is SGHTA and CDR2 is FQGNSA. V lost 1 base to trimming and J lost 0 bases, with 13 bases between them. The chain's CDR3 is CASSLGIGGLSNQPQHF. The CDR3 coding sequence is TGTGCCAGCAGCTTAGGGATCGGGGGGCTTAGCAATCAGCCCCAGCATTTT.

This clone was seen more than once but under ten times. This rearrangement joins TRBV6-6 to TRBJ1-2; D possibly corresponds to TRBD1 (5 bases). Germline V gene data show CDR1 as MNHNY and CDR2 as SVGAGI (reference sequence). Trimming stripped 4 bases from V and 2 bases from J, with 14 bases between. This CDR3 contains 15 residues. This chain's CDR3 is CASSSLTEHNYGYTF. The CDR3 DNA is TGTGCCAGCAGTTCCTTGACAGAGCACAACTATGGCTACACCTTC.

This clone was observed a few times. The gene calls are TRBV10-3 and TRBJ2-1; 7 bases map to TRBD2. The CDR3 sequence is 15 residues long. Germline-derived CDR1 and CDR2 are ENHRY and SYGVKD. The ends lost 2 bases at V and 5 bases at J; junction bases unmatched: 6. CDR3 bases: TGTGCCATCAGTGAGCTAGCGGAACCTCACAATGAGCAGTTCTTC. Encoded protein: CAISELAEPHNEQFF.

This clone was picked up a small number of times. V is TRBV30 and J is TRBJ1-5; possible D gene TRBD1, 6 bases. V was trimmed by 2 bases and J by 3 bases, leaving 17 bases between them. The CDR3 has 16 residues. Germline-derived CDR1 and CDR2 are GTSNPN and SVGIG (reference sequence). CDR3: CAWSKGGTPHNQPQHF. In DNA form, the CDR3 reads TGTGCCTGGAGTAAAGGGGGTACCCCCCACAATCAGCCCCAGCATTTT.

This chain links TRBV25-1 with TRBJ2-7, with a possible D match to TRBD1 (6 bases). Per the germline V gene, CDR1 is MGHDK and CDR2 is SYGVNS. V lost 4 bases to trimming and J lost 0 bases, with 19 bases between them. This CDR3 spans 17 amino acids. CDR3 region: CASSANVDSYSSYEQYF. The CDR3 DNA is TGTGCCAGCAGTGCAAACGTGGACAGCTACAGCTCCTACGAGCAGTACTTC.

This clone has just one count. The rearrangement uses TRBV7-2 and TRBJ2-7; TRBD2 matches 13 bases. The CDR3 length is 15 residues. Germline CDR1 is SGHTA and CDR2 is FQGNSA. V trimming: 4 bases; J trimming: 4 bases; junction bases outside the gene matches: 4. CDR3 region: CASSCGLAGVYEQYF. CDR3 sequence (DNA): TGTGCCAGCAGCTGCGGACTAGCGGGAGTGTACGAGCAGTACTTC.

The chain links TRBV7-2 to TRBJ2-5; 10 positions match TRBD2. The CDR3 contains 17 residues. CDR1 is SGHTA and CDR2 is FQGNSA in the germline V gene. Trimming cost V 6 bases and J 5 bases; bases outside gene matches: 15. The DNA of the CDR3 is TGTGCCAGCAGGACGATAGCGGGAGGTGGGTCCGGGGAGACCCAGTACTTC. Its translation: CASRTIAGGGSGETQYF.

CDR3 in DNA: TGTGCCAGCAGCCGTTCCGGGACAGGTTCTTACGAGCAGTACTTC. Amino acids: CASSRSGTGSYEQYF. The chain employs TRBV14 and TRBJ2-7; 8 bases map to TRBD1. The junction had 9 bases not matched to a gene; V was cut back by 4 bases and J by 4 bases. Germline assignment: CDR1 SGHDN and CDR2 FVKESK. The CDR3 is 15 amino acids.

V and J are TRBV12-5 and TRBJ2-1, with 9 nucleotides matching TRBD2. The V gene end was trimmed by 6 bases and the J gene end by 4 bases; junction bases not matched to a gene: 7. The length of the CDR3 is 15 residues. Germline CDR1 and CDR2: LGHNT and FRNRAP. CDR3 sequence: CASGTLAGVYNEQFF. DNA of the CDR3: TGTGCTAGTGGGACCTTAGCGGGAGTGTACAATGAGCAGTTCTTC. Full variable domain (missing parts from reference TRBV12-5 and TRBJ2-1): DARVTQTPRHKVTEMGQEVTMRCQPILGHNTVFWYRQTMMQGLELLAYFRNRAPLDDSGMPKDRFSAEMPDATLATLKIQPSEPRDSAVYFCASGTLAGVYNEQFFGPGTRLTVL.